This T cell receptor beta chain appears in the sequencing data of a study of blood T cell repertoires in COVID-19. About the study: Specimens from acute and convalescent COVID-19 originated in the United States, Italy and Spain. T cells, B-cell-depleted T cells, or PBMCs provided the cDNA or gDNA that served as material.

Per germline, CDR1 SGHNT and CDR2 YYREEE (reference sequence). Trimming left V 4 bases short and J 5 bases short, with 15 bases between. This CDR3 has 14 amino acids. Per the authors' pipeline: Reference gene primer amplification gave estimated nucleated cell counts. The table came from immunoSEQ multiplex PCR; TCRdb's copy has only in-frame clones and leaves some out. V and J calls and clone size follow that table, whereas D and trimming were derived from the DNA. The sample lists tens of thousands of clones; roughly 80% were seen once. The sample taken for sequencing was peripheral blood. The clonotype originates from a woman older than 75 with active or convalescent COVID-19. J is TRBJ1-1 and V is TRBV5-4; weak D call: TRBD1 (6 bases). The CDR3: CASSLETGSTEAFF. Written as DNA, the CDR3 is TGTGCCAGCAGCCTCGAAACAGGGAGTACTGAAGCTTTCTTT.